This passage covers 25 T cell receptor beta chains from one sample sequenced in a study of blood T cell repertoires in COVID-19. Sequencing used immunoSEQ multiplex PCR; TCRdb keeps in-frame clones, though not all of them. This sample has around 49,000 clones; around 81% occur once, and the top ten carry under 25%. The sample was peripheral blood. Receptors originate from a woman of 80 years or more with COVID-19, enrolled during active disease.

The V gene is TRBV7-8, the J gene TRBJ1-2; no firm D call. Germline-derived CDR1 and CDR2 are SGHVS and FQNEAQ. V was trimmed by 4 bases and J by 2 bases, leaving 8 bases between them. This CDR3 spans 13 amino acids. The CDR3 loop reads CASSSQRNYGYTF. As DNA, the CDR3 is TGTGCCAGCAGCTCGCAGAGGAACTATGGCTACACCTTC.

This clone occurred once. The chain carries TRBV7-2 and TRBJ2-3; 13 bases line up with TRBD2. V lost 5 bases and J lost 1; bases outside the gene matches: 9. The CDR3 has 18 residues. Germline V gene sequence: CDR1 SGHTA, CDR2 FQGNSA. The CDR3 coding sequence is TGTGCCAGCAGCCCGATAGCCGGGACTAGCGGGGGCACAGATACGCAGTATTTT. Translated, it gives CASSPIAGTSGGTDTQYF.

V and J are TRBV18 and TRBJ1-1; no clear D gene. V lost 3 bases and J 0 bases, leaving 14 bases between the germline ends. Per germline, CDR1 KGHSH and CDR2 LQKENI. The CDR3 length is 16 residues. The CDR3 reads CASSPFKDTVNTEAFF. CDR3 in DNA: TGTGCCAGCTCACCTTTCAAAGACACGGTGAACACTGAAGCTTTCTTT.

This CDR3 reads CASSSPDRVYGYTF. Written as DNA, the CDR3 is TGTGCCAGCAGCTCCCCGGACAGGGTCTATGGCTACACCTTC. This chain joins TRBV7-2 and TRBJ1-2; 8 positions match TRBD1. Germline V CDR1 and CDR2: SGHTA, FQGNSA. V was pared by 4 bases and J by 4 bases, with 5 bases of the junction left unmatched. This CDR3 region has 14 residues.

This clone appeared a single time. The V call is TRBV1, the J call TRBJ2-1; the table gives TRBD2 as D, unverified against the DNA. TRBV1 is given as a pseudogene. The CDR3 loop spans 16 amino acids. CDR3 nucleotides: TGCACCAGCAGCCAACAACTAGCGGTTTACCGCAATGAGCAGTTCTTC. It translates to CTSSQQLAVYRNEQFF.

CDR3 protein: CASSQEGQGAWEQFF. The CDR3 nucleotides are TGTGCCAGCAGCCAAGAAGGACAGGGGGCATGGGAGCAGTTCTTC. This chain connects TRBV3-1 (or the pseudogene TRBV3-2) to TRBJ2-1; 11 bases are a match to TRBD1. Looked up from germline, CDR1 is LGHDT and CDR2 is YNNKEL (reference sequence). CDR3 length equals 15 residues. V shed 0 bases, J shed 10 bases, and the junction held 5 bases outside the gene matches.

The chain links TRBV9 to TRBJ2-3, with a tentative D call TRBD2 (5 bases). The CDR3 loop spans 15 amino acids. V was cut by 4 bases and J by 0 bases, with 12 bases left in between. Germline CDR1 reads SGDLS; CDR2 reads YYNGEE. CDR3 in DNA: TGTGCCAGCAGCCCACTAGTCCATAGCACAGATACGCAGTATTTT. Translated, it gives CASSPLVHSTDTQYF.

The V gene is TRBV12-3 or TRBV12-4, the J gene TRBJ2-2; D possibly corresponds to TRBD2 (5 bases). Trimming pared 5 bases from V and 5 bases from J, leaving 9 bases between. The CDR3 runs to 13 residues. The CDR3 loop is CASSTLATGELFF. The DNA of the CDR3 is TGTGCCAGCAGTACCCTAGCTACCGGGGAGCTGTTTTTT.

Remarks on this clone: One junction end disagrees with the germline gene, perhaps due to a read error. The chain uses TRBV6-1 and TRBJ1-1, with 10 bases identical to TRBD1. Germline V lookup: CDR1 MNHNS, CDR2 SASEGT. CDR3 length: 17 amino acids. The CDR3 sequence is CASSENTYGTGEGSRIF. The DNA for the CDR3 is TGTGCCAGCAGTGAAAACACTTACGGGACAGGGGAAGGAAGCAGGATCTTT.

V gene TRBV7-9 combines with J gene TRBJ2-1, with 11 bases aligning to TRBD2. The CDR3 contains 16 residues. V lost 5 bases and J lost 4; bases outside the gene matches: 7. CDR1 and CDR2 (germline): SEHNR, FQNEAQ (reference sequence). The CDR3 sequence: CASSTFLAGGYNEQFF. The CDR3, as DNA: TGTGCCAGCAGCACGTTTCTAGCGGGAGGTTACAATGAGCAGTTCTTC.

V usage is TRBV29-1 and J usage is TRBJ2-5; TRBD2 is a possible D gene (5 bases). CDR3 length equals 14 residues. V lost 6 bases and J 2 bases, leaving 16 bases between the germline ends. Germline-derived CDR1 and CDR2 are SQVTM and ANQGSEA. The CDR3 sequence: CSVVVIGLQETQYF. CDR3 bases: TGCAGCGTGGTGGTTATAGGACTTCAAGAGACCCAGTACTTC.

The CDR3 reads CATSIRQGAETQYF. CDR3 bases: TGTGCCACCAGCATTCGACAGGGCGCGGAGACCCAGTACTTC. This chain links TRBV15 with TRBJ2-5; 7 bases map to TRBD1. Germline V CDR1 and CDR2: LNHNV, YYDKDF (reference sequence). The CDR3 length is 14 residues. The V and J ends lost 4 bases and 5 bases, in that order; junction bases with no gene match: 7.

This clone was counted between two and nine times. This sequence joins TRBV18 and TRBJ1-5; TRBD1 matches 11 bases. Trimming cost V 5 bases and J 3 bases; bases outside gene matches: 6. Germline-derived CDR1 and CDR2 are KGHSH and LQKENI. The CDR3 consists of 16 residues. The CDR3 loop reads CASSTGQGANNQPQHF. CDR3 bases: TGTGCCAGCTCAACAGGACAGGGGGCCAACAATCAGCCCCAGCATTTT.

V is TRBV2 and J is TRBJ1-1, with TRBD1 identical over 8 bases. The CDR3 spans 13 residues. After removal of 4 bases from V and 11 bases from J, the junction contained 9 bases not matched to a gene. Per germline, CDR1 SNHLY and CDR2 FYNNEI. The chain's CDR3 is CASSGQGPSAAFF. The DNA of the CDR3 is TGTGCCAGCAGTGGACAGGGGCCGTCGGCGGCTTTCTTT.

This sequence joins TRBV5-1 and TRBJ2-3; 9 bases are a match to TRBD2. V shed 0 bases, J shed 0 bases, and the junction held 5 bases outside the gene matches. This CDR3 is 17 amino acids long. Germline values: CDR1 SGHRS, CDR2 YFSETQ. The CDR3 spells CASSLGIAGASTDTQYF. Here the CDR3 DNA reads TGCGCCAGCAGCTTGGGGATAGCGGGGGCTAGCACAGATACGCAGTATTTT. The entire variable domain, with the rest obtained from reference TRBV5-1 and TRBJ2-3, is as follows: KAGVTQTPRYLIKTRGQQVTLSCSPISGHRSVSWYQQTPGQGLQFLFEYFSETQRNKGNFPGRFSGRQFSNSRSEMNVSTLELGDSALYLCASSLGIAGASTDTQYFGPGTRLTVL.

The chain combines TRBV11-2 with TRBJ2-3; maybe TRBD2 (7 bases). CDR1 and CDR2 from the germline V gene are SGHAT and FQNNGV. Trimming shortened V by 5 bases and J by 4 bases, and 13 bases separated the two germline ends. CDR3 length: 14 residues. CDR3 DNA sequence: TGTGCCAGCAGCGTGGCGGGGGCGGCAGATACGCAGTATTTT. Amino acids: CASSVAGAADTQYF.

V gene TRBV30 combines with J gene TRBJ2-1; TRBD2 matches 7 bases. The trim removed 0 bases at V and 6 bases at J, leaving 5 bases unmatched. Germline V CDR1 and CDR2: GTSNPN, SVGIG (reference sequence). This CDR3 contains 14 residues. In nucleotides, the CDR3 is TGTGCCTGGAGTGTAGGCGGCGGGAGCAATGAGCAGTTCTTC. Protein: CAWSVGGGSNEQFF.

This clone came up once. The CDR3 sequence is CASSDFQGTTVGGELFF. In DNA, the CDR3 is TGTGCCAGCAGTGACTTTCAGGGGACGACGGTGGGCGGGGAGCTGTTTTTT. The rearrangement links TRBV6-4 to TRBJ2-2, with D possibly being TRBD1 (6 bases). V was clipped by 1 base and J by 7 bases, with 19 bases between them. CDR1 and CDR2 (germline): MRHNA, SNTAGT. The CDR3 loop spans 17 amino acids.

The CDR3 DNA sequence: TGCAGTGCTAGAATCCTTCAGGGCTACACCTTC. Translated, it gives CSARILQGYTF. J is TRBJ1-2 and V is TRBV20-1; D gene uncertain. The CDR3 is 11 amino acids. The V end lost 2 bases, the J end lost 8 bases, and 9 bases lay between the germline ends. CDR1 DFQATT and CDR2 SNEGSKA come from the germline V gene (reference sequence).

The chain combines TRBV9 with TRBJ2-5; 7 bases match TRBD2. CDR3 size: 15 residues. Losses at the gene ends were 3 bases for V and 1 base for J; bases not matched to a gene: 6. Germline CDR1 SGDLS, CDR2 YYNGEE. The CDR3 here is CASSGTGGFQETQYF. CDR3 nucleotides: TGTGCCAGCAGCGGGACGGGGGGATTCCAAGAGACCCAGTACTTC. The complete variable domain, with remaining parts taken from reference TRBV9 and TRBJ2-5, reads DSGVTQTPKHLITATGQRVTLRCSPRSGDLSVYWYQQSLDQGLQFLIQYYNGEERAKGNILERFSAQQFPDLHSELNLSSLELGDSALYFCASSGTGGFQETQYFGPGTRLLVL.

The V gene is TRBV11-2, the J gene TRBJ2-1; the D gene is possibly TRBD1 (7 bases). The CDR3 covers 15 residues. Trimming removed 4 bases from V and 5 bases from J, with 15 bases in between. CDR1 and CDR2 from the germline V gene are SGHAT and FQNNGV. CDR3 nucleotides: TGTGCCAGCAGCTCGAGGGGGCTAGCGAACAATGAGCAGTTCTTC. It is translated as CASSSRGLANNEQFF.

The genes are TRBV10-1 and TRBJ2-6; D may be TRBD1 or TRBD2 (5 bases each). Germline V gene lookup returns CDR1 WNHNN and CDR2 SYGVQD (reference sequence). This CDR3 has 19 amino acids. V shed 6 bases and J shed 12 bases, with 33 bases lying between them. CDR3 bases: TGCGCCAGCAGCGAGGGGAGACAATATTATCGCCTCTGGGGTTTCGTCCTGACTTTC. It specifies CASSEGRQYYRLWGFVLTF.

This clone showed up just a few times. The V and J genes are TRBV7-9 and TRBJ2-3; TRBD2 matches at 10 bases. J was trimmed by 1 base and V by 2 bases; bases with no gene match: 3. This CDR3 comprises 16 residues. CDR1 and CDR2 from the germline V gene are SEHNR and FQNEAQ (reference sequence). The CDR3 loop reads CASSLSAGGGTDTQYF. CDR3 coding DNA: TGTGCCAGCAGCTTATCAGCGGGAGGGGGCACAGATACGCAGTATTTT.

The chain's CDR3 is CASSRTGNTGELFF. The CDR3 region has the DNA TGTGCCAGCAGTCGAACAGGGAACACCGGGGAGCTGTTTTTT. The chain recombines TRBV6-5 with TRBJ2-2; TRBD1 is a possible D gene (5 bases). V was cut by 5 bases and J by 1 base, with 8 bases left in between. Per the germline V gene, CDR1 is MNHEY and CDR2 is SVGAGI. The CDR3 runs to 14 residues.

There are a few counts of this clone. This chain joins TRBV12-3 or TRBV12-4 and TRBJ2-7; the match to TRBD1 covers 7 bases. V trimming: 6 bases; J trimming: 4 bases; junction bases outside the gene matches: 6. CDR3 length: 13 amino acids. CDR3 DNA: TGTGCCAGCAGCCTAGGGACAGTTTACGAGCAGTACTTC. This gives the protein CASSLGTVYEQYF.